These 22 T cell receptor beta chains were sequenced from one sample in a study of graft-versus-host responses after intestinal transplantation. The method was immunoSEQ multiplex PCR; TCRdb's version includes in-frame clones alone and lacks a portion of them. In the table there are 80,000 to 100,000 clones, 91% of which are singletons. Their antigen targets remain unknown. The source material was unstimulated CD4+ T cells sorted from spleen or lymph node cells, sampled before transplant. The receptors stem from a human donor who was the organ donor for an intestinal transplant.

The V gene is TRBV5-5, the J gene TRBJ2-3, with 8 bases that match TRBD2. This CDR3 is built from 16 residues. J gave up 3 bases and V 0 bases, and 6 bases lay outside the gene matches. Germline CDR1 reads SGHKS; CDR2 reads YYEKEE (reference sequence). This chain's CDR3 is CASSLARGGGTDTQYF. CDR3 nucleotides: TGTGCCAGCAGCTTGGCCCGGGGGGGCGGGACAGATACGCAGTATTTT.

The chain recombines TRBV19 with TRBJ2-4, with D possibly TRBD1 on 6 matching bases. There are 11 residues in the CDR3. Trimming took 5 bases from V and 16 from J, leaving 15 bases between them. CDR1 and CDR2 from the germline V gene are LNHDA and SQIVND (reference sequence). CDR3 bases: TGTGCCAGTAGTTCGACACAGGGACAATACTTC. It yields the protein CASSSTQGQYF. The full variable domain, completed using reference TRBV19 and TRBJ2-4, is DGGITQSPKYLFRKEGQNVTLSCEQNLNHDAMYWYRQDPGQGLRLIYYSQIVNDFQKGDIAEGYSVSREKKESFPLTVTSAQKNPTAFYLCASSSTQGQYFGAGTRLSVL.

This chain links TRBV27 with TRBJ1-5, with 8 bases identical to TRBD1. V lost 7 bases and J lost 10; bases outside the gene matches: 12. The germline gives CDR1 MNHEY, CDR2 SMNVEV (reference sequence). CDR3 length: 14 amino acids. The DNA of the CDR3 is TGTGCCAGCATTCCGACAGGGGTCCTTGGACCCCAGCATTTT. Amino acid sequence: CASIPTGVLGPQHF.

The genes are TRBV18 and TRBJ1-3; no firm D call. Germline V lookup: CDR1 KGHSH, CDR2 LQKENI. The CDR3 is made up of 17 amino acids. V was pared by 4 bases and J by 0 bases, with 16 bases between. CDR3 loop: CASSRKSTPHSGNTIYF. The CDR3 bases are TGTGCCAGCTCACGGAAGTCGACACCCCACTCTGGAAACACCATATATTTT.

The V and J genes are TRBV6-5 and TRBJ1-2; 9 bases line up with TRBD1. The length of the CDR3 is 13 residues. Germline V gene data show CDR1 as MNHEY and CDR2 as SVGAGI. V lost 10 bases, J lost 2 bases, and 5 bases stayed unmatched. The CDR3, as DNA: TGTGCCACCGGGGACAGGGTCAACTATGGCTACACCTTC. Translated, it gives CATGDRVNYGYTF.

This rearrangement joins TRBV19 to TRBJ1-6; perhaps TRBD1 as D (5 bases). V was shortened by 5 bases and J by 7 bases, with 9 bases between the two germline ends. Per the germline V gene, CDR1 is LNHDA and CDR2 is SQIVND (reference sequence). This CDR3 is built from 13 residues. The DNA of the CDR3 is TGTGCCAGTAGTCCGGGGGGGAATTCACCCCTCCACTTT. This encodes CASSPGGNSPLHF.

CDR3 nucleotide sequence: TGTGCCAGCAGCTTGGGGGCAGGGCGAACCGGGGAGCTGTTTTTT. Translating gives CASSLGAGRTGELFF. The rearrangement joins TRBV5-6 to TRBJ2-2; a possible D gene is TRBD1 (5 bases). V shed 0 bases and J shed 5 bases, with 11 bases lying between them. CDR1 SGHDT and CDR2 YYEEEE come from the germline V gene. The CDR3 extends over 15 amino acids.

Comments on this clone: Other DNA sequences in the same sample also yield this CDR3. V gene TRBV19 combines with J gene TRBJ2-2; D ambiguous. V dropped 3 bases and J dropped 6 bases, with 5 bases sitting between them. The germline gives CDR1 LNHDA, CDR2 SQIVND (reference sequence). The CDR3 consists of 12 residues. The CDR3 reads CASSIRAGELFF. CDR3 DNA sequence: TGTGCCAGTAGTATCCGGGCCGGGGAGCTGTTTTTT.

The genes are TRBV5-4 and TRBJ2-7; 7 nucleotides align to TRBD1. The CDR3 is 15 residues long. Germline V gives CDR1 SGHNT, CDR2 YYREEE (reference sequence). V gave up 4 bases and J gave up 3 bases; unmatched junction bases: 10. The CDR3, as DNA: TGTGCCAGCAGCGCTTCAGGGGGATATGACTACGAGCAGTACTTC. Protein sequence: CASSASGGYDYEQYF.

This clone was seen only once. This chain links TRBV5-4 with TRBJ2-7; TRBD1 is a possible D gene (7 bases). Trimming pared 2 bases from V and 5 bases from J, leaving 14 bases between. Per germline, CDR1 SGHNT and CDR2 YYREEE (reference sequence). The CDR3 loop spans 14 amino acids. CDR3 coding DNA: TGTGCCAGCAGCTTCCAGGGGGGATTCAACGAGCAGTACTTC. It is translated as CASSFQGGFNEQYF.

The chain recombines TRBV4-2 with TRBJ1-4, with 12 bases aligning to TRBD1. The CDR3 is 16 amino acids. Germline CDR1 LGHNA, CDR2 YNFKEQ. Unmatched junction bases numbered 8, after V lost 3 bases and J lost 9 bases. CDR3: CASSQSLRDRGQKLFF. The CDR3 nucleotides read TGTGCCAGCAGCCAGTCCCTCCGGGACAGGGGGCAAAAACTGTTTTTT.

The chain carries TRBV15 and TRBJ2-7; 9 bases map to TRBD1. J gave up 1 base and V 5 bases, and 6 bases lay outside the gene matches. The CDR3 loop spans 15 amino acids. Germline lookup yields CDR1 LNHNV and CDR2 YYDKDF (reference sequence). CDR3: CATSLRDRASYEQYF. The DNA of the CDR3 is TGTGCCACCAGCCTACGGGACAGGGCATCCTACGAGCAGTACTTC.

The V gene is TRBV6-5, the J gene TRBJ1-5; no clear D gene. Per germline, CDR1 MNHEY and CDR2 SVGAGI. V was trimmed by 6 bases and J by 0 bases, leaving 12 bases between them. The CDR3 totals 15 residues. CDR3 in DNA: TGTGCCAGCAGACGACACGCGCCTAGCAATCAGCCCCAGCATTTT. It yields the protein CASRRHAPSNQPQHF.

The J gene is TRBJ2-1, the V gene TRBV7-2; tentative D call: TRBD1 (6 bases). Germline values: CDR1 SGHTA, CDR2 FQGNSA. The CDR3 length is 15 residues. V dropped 6 bases and J dropped 6 bases, with 18 bases sitting between them. CDR3 sequence reads: CASRRQALLSNEQFF. For the CDR3, the DNA is TGTGCCAGCAGACGACAGGCGCTCCTTTCCAATGAGCAGTTCTTC.

This chain joins TRBV4-2 and TRBJ2-3, with 13 bases that match TRBD2. There are 19 residues in the CDR3. V was clipped by 7 bases and J by 2 bases; unmatched bases: 15. CDR1 and CDR2 (germline): LGHNA, YNFKEQ. The CDR3 region is CASTPLGLAGELLTDTQYF. CDR3 DNA: TGTGCCAGCACCCCCCTCGGACTAGCGGGGGAACTCCTCACAGATACGCAGTATTTT.

V is TRBV7-3 and J is TRBJ2-7; possibly TRBD1 for D (5 bases). Germline-derived CDR1 and CDR2 are SGHTA and FQGTGA. This CDR3 contains 16 residues. V lost 0 bases, J lost 0 bases, and 12 bases lay in between. The CDR3 DNA sequence: TGTGCCAGCAGCTTAACCCCCGCGACAGCCTCCTACGAGCAGTACTTC. Translating gives CASSLTPATASYEQYF.

The chain combines TRBV7-2 with TRBJ2-1; D is possibly TRBD2 (5 bases). The V end was cut by 2 bases, the J end by 2 bases, with 13 bases between. Germline CDR1 reads SGHTA; CDR2 reads FQGNSA. This CDR3 has 16 residues. CDR3 loop: CASSLFSEWTYNEQFF. The DNA for the CDR3 is TGTGCCAGCAGCTTATTTAGCGAGTGGACCTACAATGAGCAGTTCTTC.

The chain is built from TRBV18 and TRBJ2-2; no clear D gene. This CDR3 comprises 17 residues. Germline assignment: CDR1 KGHSH and CDR2 LQKENI. Trimming pared 0 bases from V and 2 bases from J, leaving 13 bases between. The DNA of the CDR3 is TGTGCCAGCTCACCACCTTTCCCAGGATCCAACACCGGGGAGCTGTTTTTT. Translated, it gives CASSPPFPGSNTGELFF.

The chain is built from TRBV5-4 and TRBJ2-1, with 14 nucleotides matching TRBD2. The germline CDR1 and CDR2 sequences are SGHNT and YYREEE (reference sequence). With 3 bases clipped from V and 4 bases from J, the junction kept 15 bases outside the gene matches. The CDR3 runs 20 residues. The CDR3 protein is CASSSPHRRTSGGTYNEQFF. The CDR3 nucleotides are TGTGCCAGCAGCTCGCCCCACCGACGGACTAGCGGGGGGACTTACAATGAGCAGTTCTTC.

The chain carries TRBV30 and TRBJ2-6, with D uncertain. The CDR3 loop spans 13 amino acids. Germline V gene sequence: CDR1 GTSNPN, CDR2 SVGIG (reference sequence). V was pared by 5 bases and J by 2 bases, with 7 bases between. CDR3: CAWQEAGANVLTF. CDR3 coding DNA: TGTGCCTGGCAGGAAGCTGGGGCCAACGTCCTGACTTTC.

V usage is TRBV5-4 and J usage is TRBJ1-5; D is unresolved. Trimming left V 3 bases short and J 9 bases short, with 10 bases between. This CDR3 contains 12 residues. Germline V lookup: CDR1 SGHNT, CDR2 YYREEE (reference sequence). The CDR3 loop is CASSSGAGPQHF. As DNA, the CDR3 is TGTGCCAGCAGCTCGGGTGCGGGGCCCCAGCATTTT.

This clone was seen only once. V usage is TRBV4-1 and J usage is TRBJ2-1, with 14 bases matching TRBD2. The CDR3 covers 13 residues. Germline-derived CDR1 and CDR2 are MGHRA and YSYEKL. After removal of 4 bases from V and 16 bases from J, the junction contained 6 bases not matched to a gene. CDR3 amino acids: CASSPRLAGGIFF. The CDR3 DNA reads as TGCGCCAGCAGCCCCCGACTAGCGGGGGGGATCTTCTTC.